One and the same sample provided the 27 T cell receptor beta chains below, sequenced in a study of blood T cell repertoires in COVID-19. Measured with immunoSEQ multiplex PCR; TCRdb has only the in-frame clones, and not every one. Among about 52,000 clones listed, about 92% were seen once. The sequencing input was peripheral blood. The receptor set was obtained from a human donor in a cohort sampled during active COVID-19.

The rearrangement links TRBV27 to TRBJ1-3; perhaps TRBD1 as D (5 bases). The CDR3 is 15 residues long. Germline V CDR1 and CDR2: MNHEY, SMNVEV (reference sequence). V was cut by 5 bases and J by 2 bases, with 13 bases left in between. The CDR3: CASSVNQDTGNTIYF. CDR3 DNA sequence: TGTGCCAGCAGTGTTAACCAGGACACTGGAAACACCATATATTTT.

The chain is built from TRBV19 and TRBJ2-5, with 13 bases that match TRBD2. Per germline, CDR1 LNHDA and CDR2 SQIVND (reference sequence). Trimming at V came to 0 bases and at J to 4 bases, leaving 2 bases not matched to a gene. The CDR3 has 16 residues. Here the CDR3 reads CASSIEGLAGSETQYF. The CDR3 bases are TGTGCCAGTAGTATAGAGGGACTAGCGGGATCAGAGACCCAGTACTTC.

This clone has only one observation. This sequence joins TRBV28 and TRBJ2-1; D perhaps matches TRBD2 (5 bases). The CDR3 has 14 residues. Germline lookup yields CDR1 MDHEN and CDR2 SYDVKM. V dropped 5 bases and J dropped 6 bases, with 14 bases sitting between them. CDR3 nucleotides: TGTGCCAGCAGTCTTCCGATAGCGTCCAATGAGCAGTTCTTC. Its translation: CASSLPIASNEQFF.

The sample holds a few counts of this clone. The chain has TRBV7-8 and TRBJ1-2; a weak D match, TRBD1 (6 bases). The germline V gene encodes CDR1 SGHVS and CDR2 FQNEAQ. Trimming left V 1 base short and J 4 bases short, with 10 bases between. The CDR3 sequence is 14 residues long. The CDR3 sequence: CASSLGDTSYGYTF. The CDR3 bases are TGTGCCAGCAGCTTAGGGGACACATCCTATGGCTACACCTTC.

This chain uses TRBV18 with TRBJ1-1, with D unclear. Trimming shortened V by 3 bases and J by 6 bases, and 11 bases separated the two germline ends. In germline, CDR1 is KGHSH, CDR2 LQKENI. The CDR3 sequence is 13 residues long. The CDR3 spells CASSPYTVPEAFF. In DNA form, the CDR3 reads TGTGCCAGCTCACCTTATACGGTCCCTGAAGCTTTCTTT.

The chain is built from TRBV29-1 and TRBJ2-3; TRBD1 agrees at 8 bases. V dropped 2 bases and J dropped 0; count of bases not matched to a gene: 4. Germline V gene lookup returns CDR1 SQVTM and CDR2 ANQGSEA. CDR3 length: 15 residues. CDR3 loop: CSVERTGLSTDTQYF. DNA for the CDR3: TGCAGCGTTGAACGGACAGGGCTTAGCACAGATACGCAGTATTTT.

This clone was detected only once. The chain uses TRBV5-1 and TRBJ2-2; the D gene is possibly TRBD2 (6 bases). V was trimmed by 1 base and J by 5 bases, leaving 18 bases between them. This CDR3 has 17 residues. Germline V gene data show CDR1 as SGHRS and CDR2 as YFSETQ. The CDR3 DNA reads as TGCGCCAGCAGCTTGTTCGGCGGGACCGTGTTAACCGGGGAGCTGTTTTTT. It encodes CASSLFGGTVLTGELFF.

The rearrangement links TRBV12-5 to TRBJ2-5; D ambiguous. CDR1 is LGHNT, CDR2 FRNRAP, per germline. The CDR3 has 13 amino acids. The V end was cut by 2 bases, the J end by 5 bases, with 9 bases between. CDR3 region: CASGLMTGETQYF. Here the CDR3 DNA reads TGTGCTAGTGGTTTGATGACCGGGGAGACCCAGTACTTC. The whole variable domain, filled in from reference TRBV12-5 and TRBJ2-5, reads DARVTQTPRHKVTEMGQEVTMRCQPILGHNTVFWYRQTMMQGLELLAYFRNRAPLDDSGMPKDRFSAEMPDATLATLKIQPSEPRDSAVYFCASGLMTGETQYFGPGTRLLVL.

This rearrangement joins TRBV11-2 to TRBJ1-2, with no clear D. The V gene's germline CDR1 is SGHAT and CDR2 FQNNGV. The CDR3 runs to 14 residues. The V end lost 5 bases, the J end lost 4 bases, and 14 bases lay between the germline ends. DNA for the CDR3: TGTGCCAGCAGCCCGAGTTCCGGGAGCTATGGCTACACCTTC. It encodes CASSPSSGSYGYTF.

The V call is TRBV28, the J call TRBJ1-4; 7 nucleotides match TRBD1. The CDR3 is made up of 14 amino acids. CDR1 MDHEN and CDR2 SYDVKM come from the germline V gene. V lost 8 bases and J lost 7; bases outside the gene matches: 10. The CDR3 DNA follows: TGTGCCAGCTACGAGGGGGCGGCGGGTGAAAAACTGTTTTTT. Encoded protein: CASYEGAAGEKLFF.

The V gene is TRBV24-1, the J gene TRBJ2-1, with D possibly being TRBD2 (5 bases). Germline CDR1 KGHDR, CDR2 SFDVKD. Between the trimmed V and J ends, which lost 0 bases and 10 bases, there was a span of 12 bases. The CDR3 covers 14 residues. The CDR3 reads CATSDLDYTREQFF. The DNA for the CDR3 is TGTGCCACCAGTGATTTGGACTACACCAGGGAGCAGTTCTTC.

The chain uses TRBV4-1 and TRBJ2-1, with 13 bases matching TRBD2. The CDR3 sequence is 19 residues long. CDR1 MGHRA and CDR2 YSYEKL come from the germline V gene. Losses at the gene ends were 5 bases for V and 7 bases for J; bases not matched to a gene: 17. CDR3 sequence reads: CASSAHGLAGDPSGNEQFF. The CDR3 coding sequence is TGCGCCAGCAGCGCACACGGACTAGCGGGGGACCCGTCGGGTAATGAGCAGTTCTTC.

The V call is TRBV29-1, the J call TRBJ2-1, with TRBD2 matching over 15 bases. In germline, CDR1 is SQVTM, CDR2 ANQGSEA. The length of the CDR3 is 13 residues. With 8 bases clipped from V and 9 bases from J, the junction kept 5 bases outside the gene matches. CDR3 loop: CSILGLAGGEQFF. DNA for the CDR3: TGCAGCATTCTGGGACTAGCGGGAGGTGAGCAGTTCTTC.

The chain couples TRBV7-9 to TRBJ1-5, with D hard to call. The CDR3 is 13 amino acids. Germline assignment: CDR1 SEHNR and CDR2 FQNEAQ (reference sequence). The V end was cut by 3 bases, the J end by 1 base, with 4 bases between. This CDR3 is CASSLSSNQPQHF. CDR3 in DNA: TGTGCCAGCAGCTTGTCGAGCAATCAGCCCCAGCATTTT.

This clone was detected once. CDR3 DNA: TGTGCCAGCAGCGTAGCGGGGACTAGCGGGGACGAGCAGTACTTC. Translated: CASSVAGTSGDEQYF. The chain carries TRBV9 and TRBJ2-7, with 13 positions matching TRBD2. The length of the CDR3 is 15 residues. Germline loops: CDR1 SGDLS, CDR2 YYNGEE. J was trimmed by 5 bases and V by 0 bases; bases with no gene match: 2.

This chain links TRBV2 with TRBJ2-7; TRBD1 aligns across 7 bases. This CDR3 has 13 residues. J gave up 1 base and V 8 bases, and 5 bases lay outside the gene matches. Germline V gene sequence: CDR1 SNHLY, CDR2 FYNNEI. The CDR3 protein is CASLRTGSYEQYF. For the CDR3, the DNA is TGTGCCAGCCTTAGGACAGGTTCCTACGAGCAGTACTTC.

The chain has TRBV6-1 and TRBJ2-3, with D possibly matching TRBD2 (5 bases). The germline V gene encodes CDR1 MNHNS and CDR2 SASEGT. Trimming pared 4 bases from V and 5 bases from J, leaving 19 bases between. The CDR3 loop spans 16 amino acids. The CDR3 is CASSGRMGLEGDTQYF. CDR3 DNA: TGTGCCAGCAGTGGACGCATGGGCCTAGAGGGAGATACGCAGTATTTT.

This clone was detected only once. The genes are TRBV20-1 and TRBJ1-1, with TRBD1 as a possible D gene (5 bases). The germline V gene encodes CDR1 DFQATT and CDR2 SNEGSKA (reference sequence). V gave up 3 bases and J gave up 3 bases, with 14 bases separating them. The CDR3 is 14 amino acids. In nucleotides, the CDR3 is TGCAGTGCTAGTACTAACGGGGGGTACACTGAAGCTTTCTTT. Its protein product is CSASTNGGYTEAFF.

The CDR3 sequence: CASSHKLASGANVLTF. The CDR3 DNA reads as TGTGCCAGCAGCCATAAACTAGCTTCGGGGGCCAACGTCCTGACTTTC. The chain recombines TRBV3-1 (or the pseudogene TRBV3-2) with TRBJ2-6; TRBD2 might be the D (6 bases). Germline CDR1 is LGHDT and CDR2 is YNNKEL (reference sequence). This CDR3 has 16 amino acids. The V gene lost 3 bases and the J gene lost 4 bases, with 13 bases spanning the gap.

This sequence joins TRBV9 and TRBJ2-3; TRBD2 matches 10 bases. CDR1 SGDLS and CDR2 YYNGEE come from the germline V gene. V was pared by 5 bases and J by 3 bases, with 6 bases of the junction left unmatched. The CDR3 length is 15 residues. CDR3 amino acids: CASSPGTSVTDTQYF. The CDR3 region has the DNA TGTGCCAGCAGTCCCGGGACTAGCGTTACAGATACGCAGTATTTT.

The chain is built from TRBV7-9 and TRBJ2-1; 10 nucleotides match TRBD2. There are 15 residues in the CDR3. J was trimmed by 7 bases and V by 0 bases; bases with no gene match: 3. Per germline, CDR1 SEHNR and CDR2 FQNEAQ (reference sequence). The DNA of the CDR3 is TGTGCCAGCAGCTTAGCGGAGCGGGGGGGGAATGAGCAGTTCTTC. Its translation is CASSLAERGGNEQFF. Variable domain in full (rest from reference TRBV7-9 and TRBJ2-1): DTGVSQNPRHKITKRGQNVTFRCDPISEHNRLYWYRQTLGQGPEFLTYFQNEAQLEKSRLLSDRFSAERPKGSFSTLEIQRTEQGDSAMYLCASSLAERGGNEQFFGPGTRLTVL.

The chain uses TRBV19 and TRBJ2-7; 11 bases agree with TRBD1. Per the germline V gene, CDR1 is LNHDA and CDR2 is SQIVND (reference sequence). Losses at the gene ends were 10 bases for V and 3 bases for J; bases not matched to a gene: 2. The CDR3 spans 12 residues. This CDR3 reads CATGQGDYEQYF. The CDR3 DNA sequence: TGTGCCACGGGACAGGGGGACTACGAGCAGTACTTC.

This clone appeared a single time. This rearrangement joins TRBV21-1 to TRBJ2-1; TRBD2 is the table's D call and was not checked against the DNA. TRBV21-1 corresponds to a pseudogene. The CDR3 runs 17 residues. The CDR3 is CASSKVRREGPYNEQFF. The CDR3 DNA reads TGTGCCAGCAGCAAAGTACGGCGGGAGGGGCCCTACAATGAGCAGTTCTTC.

The rearrangement uses TRBV18 and TRBJ1-4; TRBD1 matches 7 bases. This CDR3 comprises 13 residues. Trimming at V came to 6 bases and at J to 5 bases, leaving 3 bases not matched to a gene. The V gene's germline CDR1 is KGHSH and CDR2 LQKENI. The CDR3 loop is CASSQGQNEKLFF. The CDR3 DNA is TGTGCCAGCTCCCAGGGACAGAATGAAAAACTGTTTTTT.

This chain joins TRBV4-1 and TRBJ1-1; TRBD1 matches at 10 bases. The J segment lost 5 bases and the V segment lost 0 bases, leaving 3 bases of the junction unmatched. The CDR3 contains 15 residues. The germline V gene has CDR1 MGHRA and CDR2 YSYEKL. As DNA, the CDR3 is TGCGCCAGCAGCCAAGATGGGACAGGGGAGACTGAAGCTTTCTTT. It is translated as CASSQDGTGETEAFF.

The chain recombines TRBV5-4 with TRBJ2-1; 15 bases line up with TRBD2. The V and J ends lost 3 bases and 1 base, in that order; junction bases with no gene match: 5. This CDR3 comprises 18 residues. Germline V gene lookup returns CDR1 SGHNT and CDR2 YYREEE (reference sequence). The CDR3 sequence: CASSSGTSGRISYNEQFF. The DNA for the CDR3 is TGTGCCAGCAGCTCCGGGACTAGCGGGAGGATTTCCTACAATGAGCAGTTCTTC.

The chain uses TRBV11-2 and TRBJ2-1; TRBD2 aligns across 9 bases. The CDR3 has 16 residues. Germline-derived CDR1 and CDR2 are SGHAT and FQNNGV. The V gene end was trimmed by 1 base and the J gene end by 9 bases; junction bases not matched to a gene: 10. The CDR3, as DNA: TGTGCCAGCAGCTTAGGTACCGGCGGGAGGGTGAGTGAGCAGTTCTTC. This codes for CASSLGTGGRVSEQFF. Complete variable domain (other parts from reference TRBV11-2 and TRBJ2-1): EAGVAQSPRYKIIEKRQSVAFWCNPISGHATLYWYQQILGQGPKLLIQFQNNGVVDDSQLPKDRFSAERLKGVDSTLKIQPAKLEDSAVYLCASSLGTGGRVSEQFFGPGTRLTVL.